Listed here is a single T cell receptor beta chain. The antigen remains undetermined. After constant-region reverse-primer amplification, full-length variable regions underwent semi-nested PCR with Nested Universal Primer A. TCRdb itself ran the 5' RACE reads through MiXCR, one entry per CDR3 protein. This sample has roughly 38,000 distinct CDR3 sequences; under 20% occur once, and the top ten carry around 2.8%. The study, taken as a whole, reports: Larger-cohort validation covered only one TCR beta V-J rearrangement. Tumor memory CD4+ T cell TCR gene usage clustered with blood and lymph node memory CD4+ cells and lymph node naive CD4+ cells.

CDR3 length: 13 residues. Per germline, CDR1 MNHEY and CDR2 SVGEGT. V was clipped by 6 bases and J by 8 bases, with 14 bases between them. The TCR was taken from a female donor with breast cancer. Sequencing was done on a sample of naive CD4+ T cells sorted from a lymph node. As to subset: naive CD4+ T cells, CD4+CD45RA+CD25-. The V gene is TRBV6-2 or TRBV6-3, the J gene TRBJ2-1; D gene uncertain. CDR3 in amino acids: CASSQTWGYEQFF. As DNA, the CDR3 is TGTGCCAGCAGCCAAACCTGGGGATATGAGCAGTTCTTC.